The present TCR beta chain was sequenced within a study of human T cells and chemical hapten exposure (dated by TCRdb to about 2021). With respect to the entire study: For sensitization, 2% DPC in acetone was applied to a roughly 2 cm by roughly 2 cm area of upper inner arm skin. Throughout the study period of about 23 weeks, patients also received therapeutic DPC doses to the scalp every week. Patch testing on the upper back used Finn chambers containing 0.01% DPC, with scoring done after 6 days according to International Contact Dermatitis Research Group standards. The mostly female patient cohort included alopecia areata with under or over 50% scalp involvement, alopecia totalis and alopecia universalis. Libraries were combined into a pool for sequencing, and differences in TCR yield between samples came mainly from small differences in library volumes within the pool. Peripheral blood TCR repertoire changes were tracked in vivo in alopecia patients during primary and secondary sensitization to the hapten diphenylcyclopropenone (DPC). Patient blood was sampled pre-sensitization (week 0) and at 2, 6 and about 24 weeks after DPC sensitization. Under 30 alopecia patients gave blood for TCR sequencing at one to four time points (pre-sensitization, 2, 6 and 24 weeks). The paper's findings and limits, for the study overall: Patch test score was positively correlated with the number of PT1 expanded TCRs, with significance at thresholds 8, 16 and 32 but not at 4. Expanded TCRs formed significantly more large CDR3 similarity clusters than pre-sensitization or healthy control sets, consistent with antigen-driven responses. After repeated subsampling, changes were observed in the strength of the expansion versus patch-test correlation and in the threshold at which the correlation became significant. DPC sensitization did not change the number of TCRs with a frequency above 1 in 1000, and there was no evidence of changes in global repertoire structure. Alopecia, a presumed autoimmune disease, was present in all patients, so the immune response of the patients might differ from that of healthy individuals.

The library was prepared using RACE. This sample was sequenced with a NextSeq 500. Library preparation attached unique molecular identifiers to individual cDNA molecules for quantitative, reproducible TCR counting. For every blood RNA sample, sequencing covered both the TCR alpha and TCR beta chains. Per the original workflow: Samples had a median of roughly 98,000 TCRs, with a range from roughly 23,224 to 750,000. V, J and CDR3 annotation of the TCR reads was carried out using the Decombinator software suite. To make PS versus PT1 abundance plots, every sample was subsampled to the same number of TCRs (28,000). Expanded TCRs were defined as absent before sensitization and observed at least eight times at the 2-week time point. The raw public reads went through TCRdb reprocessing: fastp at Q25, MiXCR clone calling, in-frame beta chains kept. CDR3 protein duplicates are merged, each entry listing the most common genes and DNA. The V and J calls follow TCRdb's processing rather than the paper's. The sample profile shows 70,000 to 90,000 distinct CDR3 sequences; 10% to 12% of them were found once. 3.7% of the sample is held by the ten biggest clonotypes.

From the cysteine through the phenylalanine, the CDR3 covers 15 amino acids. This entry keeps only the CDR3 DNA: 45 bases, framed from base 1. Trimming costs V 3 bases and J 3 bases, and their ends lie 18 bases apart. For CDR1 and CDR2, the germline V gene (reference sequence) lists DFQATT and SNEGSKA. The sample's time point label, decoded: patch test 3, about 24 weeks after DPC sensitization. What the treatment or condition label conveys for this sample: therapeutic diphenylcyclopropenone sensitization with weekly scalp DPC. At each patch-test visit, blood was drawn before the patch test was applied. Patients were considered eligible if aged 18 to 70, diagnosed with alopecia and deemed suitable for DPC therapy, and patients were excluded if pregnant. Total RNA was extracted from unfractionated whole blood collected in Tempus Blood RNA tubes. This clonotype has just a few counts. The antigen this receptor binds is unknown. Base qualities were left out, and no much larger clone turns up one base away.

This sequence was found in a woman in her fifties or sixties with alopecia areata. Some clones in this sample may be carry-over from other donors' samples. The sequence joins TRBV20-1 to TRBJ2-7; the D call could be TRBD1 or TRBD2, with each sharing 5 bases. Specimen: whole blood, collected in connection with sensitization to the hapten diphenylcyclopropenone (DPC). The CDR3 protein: CSARTPGPRFYEQYF. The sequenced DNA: TGCAGTGCTAGGACTCCGGGACCTCGATTCTACGAGCAGTACTTC.